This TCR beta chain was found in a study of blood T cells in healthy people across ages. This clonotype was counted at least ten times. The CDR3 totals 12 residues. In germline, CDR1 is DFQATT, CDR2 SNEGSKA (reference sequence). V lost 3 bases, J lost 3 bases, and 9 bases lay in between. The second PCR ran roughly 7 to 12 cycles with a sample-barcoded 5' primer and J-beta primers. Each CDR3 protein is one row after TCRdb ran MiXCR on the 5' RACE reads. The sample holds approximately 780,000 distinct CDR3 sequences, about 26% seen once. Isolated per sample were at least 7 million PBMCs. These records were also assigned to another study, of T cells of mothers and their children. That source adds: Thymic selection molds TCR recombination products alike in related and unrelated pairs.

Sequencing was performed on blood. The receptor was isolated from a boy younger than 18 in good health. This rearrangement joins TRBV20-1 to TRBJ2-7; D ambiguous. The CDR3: CSARSSSYEQYF. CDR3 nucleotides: TGCAGTGCTAGGAGCTCAAGCTACGAGCAGTACTTC.